The 3 T cell receptor beta chains below come from one sample, sequenced in a study of breast tumors, draining lymph nodes, adjacent tissues. The lymph nodes were axillary draining lymph nodes from breast cancer patients. TCRdb reanalysed the multiplex PCR reads using MiXCR and keeps one entry per CDR3 protein. The table records roughly 260,000 distinct CDR3 sequences, about 33% of them present only once. Sequencing was done on a sample of axillary lymph node tissue. Receptors originate from a female donor with breast cancer. Some clones in this sample may be carry-over from other donors' samples.

Ten or more counts support this clonotype. The chain is built from TRBV20-1 and TRBJ2-5; 14 bases are a match to TRBD2. V dropped 5 bases and J dropped 5; count of bases not matched to a gene: 4. From germline, CDR1 is DFQATT and CDR2 SNEGSKA (reference sequence). The CDR3 covers 14 residues. CDR3 sequence (DNA): TGCAGTGCTGGGGGACTAGCGGGAGATGAGACCCAGTACTTC. Residues: CSAGGLAGDETQYF.

Comments on this clonotype: It may be a read error: a sequence one base away is much more abundant. The CDR3 loop reads CASRWDGNYGYTF. For the CDR3, the DNA is TGTGCCAGCAGGTGGGACGGAAACTATGGCTACACCTTC. The V call is TRBV6-5, the J call TRBJ1-2; the D gene is possibly TRBD1 (5 bases). Germline V lookup: CDR1 MNHEY, CDR2 SVGAGI. The CDR3 is made up of 13 amino acids. Trimming took 6 bases from V and 2 from J, leaving 10 bases between them.

The table lists this clonotype with many counts. The chain recombines TRBV11-3 with TRBJ2-3; D not resolved. Germline CDR1 SGHNT, CDR2 YENEEA. The V end was cut by 3 bases, the J end by 1 base, with 8 bases between. CDR3 length: 14 residues. This chain's CDR3 is CASSLIVGTDTQYF. The CDR3 DNA is TGTGCCAGCAGCTTGATTGTAGGCACAGATACGCAGTATTTT.